This TCR beta chain was captured by sequencing in a study of blood T cell repertoires in COVID-19. V lost 3 bases, J lost 2 bases, and 11 bases lay in between. Germline CDR1 and CDR2: MGHDK and SYGVNS. CDR3 length: 15 residues. Using immunoSEQ multiplex PCR, the repertoire was profiled, and TCRdb retains in-frame clones only, with some absent. This table holds fewer than 110,000 clones, approximately 88% found once. The genes are TRBV25-1 and TRBJ1-3; weak D call: TRBD1 (6 bases). This clonotype originated in a man between 45 and 60 years old with active or convalescent COVID-19. Sequenced input: peripheral blood. The CDR3 DNA reads TGTGCCAGCAGTGACTCAGGGGTTACTGGAAACACCATATATTTT. It encodes CASSDSGVTGNTIYF.